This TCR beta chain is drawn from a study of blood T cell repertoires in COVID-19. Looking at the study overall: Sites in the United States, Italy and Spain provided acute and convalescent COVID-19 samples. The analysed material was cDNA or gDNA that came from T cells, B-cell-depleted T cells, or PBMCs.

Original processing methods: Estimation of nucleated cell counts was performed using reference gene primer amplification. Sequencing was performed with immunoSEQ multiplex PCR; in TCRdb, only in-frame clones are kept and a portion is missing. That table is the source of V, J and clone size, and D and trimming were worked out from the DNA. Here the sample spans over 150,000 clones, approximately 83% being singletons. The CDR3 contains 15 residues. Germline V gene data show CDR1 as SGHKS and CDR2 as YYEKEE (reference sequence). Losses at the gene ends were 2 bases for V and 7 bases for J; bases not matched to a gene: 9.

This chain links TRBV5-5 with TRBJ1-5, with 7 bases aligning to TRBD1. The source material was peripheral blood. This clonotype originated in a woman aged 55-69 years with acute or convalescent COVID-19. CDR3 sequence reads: CASSFSDREGQPQHF. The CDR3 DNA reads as TGTGCCAGCAGCTTTTCTGACAGGGAAGGGCAGCCCCAGCATTTT.